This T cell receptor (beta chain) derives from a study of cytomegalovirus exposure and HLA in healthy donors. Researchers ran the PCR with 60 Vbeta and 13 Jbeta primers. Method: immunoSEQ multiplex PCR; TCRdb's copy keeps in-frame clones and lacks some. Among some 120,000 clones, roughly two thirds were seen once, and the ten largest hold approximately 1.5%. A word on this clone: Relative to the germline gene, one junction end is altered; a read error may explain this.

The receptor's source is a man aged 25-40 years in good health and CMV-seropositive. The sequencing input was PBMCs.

The CDR3 nucleotides read TGTGCTAGCAGCTCGCCGGAGGGTCACCCGATGACCAAGCCCTATGGCTACACCTTC. Amino acid sequence: CASSSPEGHPMTKPYGYTF. This sequence joins TRBV7-7 and TRBJ1-2, with D hard to call. This CDR3 comprises 19 residues. Germline loops: CDR1 SSHAT, CDR2 FNYEAQ (reference sequence).